Below are 9 T cell receptor beta chains sequenced from a single sample in a study of CD8 T cells in Susac syndrome. Reverse transcription of about 0.5 to 1 ug RNA was carried out with random hexamers. TCRdb used MiXCR to reprocess the immunoSEQ multiplex PCR reads, holding one entry per CDR3 protein. Among about 430,000 distinct CDR3 sequences, roughly 85% were seen once, and the ten largest hold approximately 0.12%. The specimen sequenced was CD8+ T cells from PBMCs. The receptor set was obtained from a human donor with multiple sclerosis.

V gene TRBV5-6 combines with J gene TRBJ2-7; tentative D call: TRBD2 (6 bases). Germline V gene lookup returns CDR1 SGHDT and CDR2 YYEEEE. Trimming cost V 4 bases and J 2 bases, with 16 bases left between them. The CDR3 extends over 15 amino acids. The CDR3 DNA sequence: TGTGCCAGCAGCGCGGAGGGAAGCAGGCCCTACGAGCAGTACTTC. Translation gives CASSAEGSRPYEQYF.

The chain combines TRBV27 with TRBJ1-1; no definite D call. The CDR3 runs 16 residues. Trimming pared 0 bases from V and 5 bases from J, leaving 16 bases between. Germline V gives CDR1 MNHEY, CDR2 SMNVEV (reference sequence). The DNA for the CDR3 is TGTGCCAGCAGTTTATCCTTTCGGGGAGGAGAAACTGAAGCTTTCTTT. Residues: CASSLSFRGGETEAFF.

V is TRBV27 and J is TRBJ2-3; 9 bases agree with TRBD2. Looked up from germline, CDR1 is MNHEY and CDR2 is SMNVEV (reference sequence). The trim removed 5 bases at V and 2 bases at J, leaving 14 bases unmatched. The CDR3 covers 18 residues. Here the CDR3 reads CASSITIGLAGHTDTQYF. For the CDR3, the DNA is TGTGCCAGCAGTATAACGATCGGGCTAGCGGGGCACACAGATACGCAGTATTTT.

J is TRBJ2-5 and V is TRBV6-4, with D unclear. Per the germline V gene, CDR1 is MRHNA and CDR2 is SNTAGT. The CDR3 spans 12 residues. The V end lost 6 bases, the J end lost 7 bases, and 12 bases lay between the germline ends. DNA for the CDR3: TGTGCCAGCAGCGACCAGGCCGGGACCCAGTACTTC. It is translated as CASSDQAGTQYF.

The chain links TRBV11-2 to TRBJ2-1, with D perhaps matching TRBD1 or TRBD2 (5 bases each). CDR3 size: 18 residues. CDR1 and CDR2 from the germline V gene are SGHAT and FQNNGV. V was shortened by 0 bases and J by 0 bases, with 15 bases between the two germline ends. CDR3 nucleotides: TGTGCCAGCAGCTTAGATCGAATCGGGGCAGGCTCCTACAATGAGCAGTTCTTC. It encodes CASSLDRIGAGSYNEQFF. Combining the CDR3 with reference TRBV11-2 and TRBJ2-1 gives the whole variable domain EAGVAQSPRYKIIEKRQSVAFWCNPISGHATLYWYQQILGQGPKLLIQFQNNGVVDDSQLPKDRFSAERLKGVDSTLKIQPAKLEDSAVYLCASSLDRIGAGSYNEQFFGPGTRLTVL.

The V gene is TRBV19, the J gene TRBJ2-2; D may match TRBD1 or TRBD2 (5 bases each). Germline CDR1 reads LNHDA; CDR2 reads SQIVND (reference sequence). V shed 4 bases and J shed 5 bases, with 11 bases lying between them. This CDR3 region has 14 residues. Here the CDR3 DNA reads TGTGCCAGTAGTAACAACAGGAGGACCGGGGAGCTGTTTTTT. Residues: CASSNNRRTGELFF.

The rearrangement links TRBV12-3 or TRBV12-4 to TRBJ2-2, with D hard to call. There are 16 residues in the CDR3. The V and J ends lost 3 bases and 0 bases respectively, with 11 bases between them. CDR3 coding DNA: TGTGCCAGCAGTTTCTACGAGTACCCGAACACCGGGGAGCTGTTTTTT. Translated, it gives CASSFYEYPNTGELFF.

This sequence joins TRBV7-9 and TRBJ1-4; D ambiguous. Germline V gene data show CDR1 as SEHNR and CDR2 as FQNEAQ (reference sequence). The CDR3 totals 15 residues. Between the trimmed V and J ends, which lost 5 bases and 0 bases, there was a span of 10 bases. CDR3 amino acids: CASSGEQPTNEKLFF. The CDR3 DNA reads as TGTGCCAGCAGCGGCGAACAGCCAACTAATGAAAAACTGTTTTTT.

The genes are TRBV30 and TRBJ2-1; TRBD2 is a possible D gene (7 bases). The CDR3 consists of 14 residues. With 1 base removed from V and 7 bases from J, the gap between germline ends came to 14 bases. The germline CDR1 and CDR2 sequences are GTSNPN and SVGIG (reference sequence). In DNA, the CDR3 is TGTGCCTGGAGTGGAGGGGGGGCAGGGAATGAGCAGTTCTTC. It translates to CAWSGGGAGNEQFF. Complete variable domain (other parts from reference TRBV30 and TRBJ2-1): SQTIHQWPATLVQPVGSPLSLECTVEGTSNPNLYWYRQAAGRGLQLLFYSVGIGQISSEVPQNLSASRPQDRQFILSSKKLLLSDSGFYLCAWSGGGAGNEQFFGPGTRLTVL.